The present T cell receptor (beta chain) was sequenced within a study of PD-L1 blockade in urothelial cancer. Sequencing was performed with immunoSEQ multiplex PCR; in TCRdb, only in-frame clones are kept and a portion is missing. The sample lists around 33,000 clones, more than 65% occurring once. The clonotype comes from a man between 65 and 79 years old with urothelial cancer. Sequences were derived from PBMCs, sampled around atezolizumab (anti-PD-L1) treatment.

The CDR3 DNA reads as TGCGCCAGCAGCCAAGTTTACCAGGGTAGGAATCAGCCCCAGCATTTT. Translated: CASSQVYQGRNQPQHF. This rearrangement joins TRBV4-1 to TRBJ1-5; tentatively, D is TRBD1 (5 bases). Trimming took 1 base from V and 4 from J, leaving 14 bases between them. The CDR3 is 16 residues long. CDR1 and CDR2 from the germline V gene are MGHRA and YSYEKL.